Below, 5 T cell receptor beta chains from the same sample are listed, as sequenced in a study of PD-L1 blockade in urothelial cancer. Profiling relied on immunoSEQ multiplex PCR, and the TCRdb table lists in-frame clones only, not all of them. The sample shows 60,000 or so clones, over 75% of them seen only once. The specimen comprised PBMCs, sampled around atezolizumab (anti-PD-L1) treatment. The receptors derive from a man between 70 and 80 years old with urothelial cancer.

This clone was seen once. The V and J genes are TRBV28 and TRBJ2-7; 7 nucleotides agree with TRBD1. This CDR3 comprises 13 residues. The V gene's germline CDR1 is MDHEN and CDR2 SYDVKM. V shed 7 bases, J shed 1 base, and the junction held 4 bases outside the gene matches. The CDR3 protein is CASISGGSYEQYF. The CDR3 coding sequence is TGTGCCAGCATATCAGGGGGATCCTACGAGCAGTACTTC.

The rearrangement uses TRBV5-1 and TRBJ2-7, with D perhaps matching TRBD2 (6 bases). Germline V CDR1 and CDR2: SGHRS, YFSETQ. This CDR3 has 15 amino acids. V was shortened by 0 bases and J by 4 bases, with 14 bases between the two germline ends. CDR3 nucleotide sequence: TGCGCCAGCAGCTTGGCTACGGGAGTGGTGTACGAGCAGTACTTC. It yields the protein CASSLATGVVYEQYF.

The chain uses TRBV4-2 and TRBJ1-4; 8 positions match TRBD1. V trimming: 4 bases; J trimming: 6 bases; junction bases outside the gene matches: 10. CDR3 size: 16 residues. CDR1 and CDR2 (germline): LGHNA, YNFKEQ. The CDR3 sequence: CASSPTVGQGYEKLFF. As DNA, the CDR3 is TGTGCCAGCAGCCCGACCGTAGGACAGGGTTATGAAAAACTGTTTTTT.

This chain joins TRBV5-4 and TRBJ2-3; TRBD2 agrees at 8 bases. Per the germline V gene, CDR1 is SGHNT and CDR2 is YYREEE (reference sequence). V trimming: 1 base; J trimming: 5 bases; junction bases outside the gene matches: 3. CDR3 size: 14 residues. CDR3 loop: CASSLWLAGDTQYF. In nucleotides, the CDR3 is TGTGCCAGCAGCTTGTGGCTAGCGGGAGATACGCAGTATTTT.

The chain links TRBV11-2 to TRBJ2-1; TRBD2 is a possible D gene (6 bases). Looked up from germline, CDR1 is SGHAT and CDR2 is FQNNGV. This CDR3 region has 13 residues. V lost 0 bases and J 8 bases, leaving 8 bases between the germline ends. Here the CDR3 reads CASSLDGGYEQFF. As DNA, the CDR3 is TGTGCCAGCAGCTTAGATGGGGGGTATGAGCAGTTCTTC.